The TCR beta chain under discussion was sequenced for a study of blood T cell repertoires in COVID-19. Germline-derived CDR1 and CDR2 are KGHDR and SFDVKD. J was trimmed by 6 bases and V by 4 bases; bases with no gene match: 6. The CDR3 has 15 residues. Sequencing used immunoSEQ multiplex PCR; TCRdb keeps in-frame clones, though not all of them. Of 9,500 to 10,000 clones in the sample, 80% to 85% were seen once. This clone was picked up a small number of times. Sequencing input: peripheral blood. The receptor's source is a man between 60 and 75 years old with active COVID-19. The rearrangement links TRBV24-1 to TRBJ2-3; TRBD1 agrees at 10 bases. This CDR3 reads CATSDYGTGEDTQYF. The DNA for the CDR3 is TGTGCCACCAGTGACTACGGGACAGGGGAGGATACGCAGTATTTT.